This T cell receptor beta chain was sequenced for a study of control samples from healthy donors and cancer patients. This CDR3 has 14 residues. CDR1 and CDR2 (germline): SEHNR, FQNEAQ (reference sequence). V lost 3 bases, J lost 3 bases, and 4 bases stayed unmatched. The table came from immunoSEQ multiplex PCR; TCRdb's copy has only in-frame clones and leaves some out. The table lists about 180,000 clones, approximately 94% of them singletons. This sequence was found in a young woman in good health. J is TRBJ1-1 and V is TRBV7-9, with TRBD1 matching over 7 bases. Specimen: blood. The CDR3 bases are TGTGCCAGCAGCTTTGGGACAGTCGACACTGAAGCTTTCTTT. It translates to CASSFGTVDTEAFF. Complete variable domain (other parts from reference TRBV7-9 and TRBJ1-1): DTGVSQNPRHKITKRGQNVTFRCDPISEHNRLYWYRQTLGQGPEFLTYFQNEAQLEKSRLLSDRFSAERPKGSFSTLEIQRTEQGDSAMYLCASSFGTVDTEAFFGQGTRLTVV.